This T cell receptor (beta chain) was sequenced for a study of T cells in localized non-small cell lung cancer. Study-wide results and limits: Tumor showed lower T cell clonality than uninvolved adjacent lung, where it was highest. Adjacent lung held a median around 58 of the top 100 tumor clones. Multi-region tumor sequencing was not done, so intratumor heterogeneity could not be excluded. Higher blood T cell density tracked longer overall survival.

This table comes from immunoSEQ multiplex PCR, and its TCRdb copy is limited to in-frame clones, with some not included. The sample has under 40,000 clones; more than 70% are singletons. This clone showed up just once. Its antigen is still unknown. The CDR3 runs to 14 residues. Germline V gene data show CDR1 as MNHEY and CDR2 as SVGAGI. The V and J ends lost 5 bases and 5 bases respectively, with 13 bases between them. Sequencing used peripheral blood, obtained before any cancer treatment. This chain connects TRBV6-5 to TRBJ1-3, with D perhaps matching TRBD1 (6 bases). The receptor was isolated from a woman aged 40 to 75 with stage I lung adenocarcinoma. In nucleotides, the CDR3 is TGTGCCAGCAGTAAACAGGGAAACAGAAACACCATATATTTT. Translated, it gives CASSKQGNRNTIYF.